The 32 T cell receptor beta chains below were found in one sample sequenced in a study of blood T cell repertoires in COVID-19. Produced via immunoSEQ multiplex PCR; TCRdb's table is partial and in-frame only. This table has some 200,000 clones, more than 75% appearing once. Material for sequencing was peripheral blood. The receptors derive from a man in his sixties or seventies with acute or convalescent COVID-19.

This clone has only one observation. The CDR3 region is CSAKARGEQYF. In nucleotides, the CDR3 is TGCAGTGCTAAGGCCCGCGGGGAGCAGTACTTC. The chain couples TRBV20-1 to TRBJ2-7; tentative D call: TRBD2 (5 bases). The CDR3 has 11 amino acids. Germline values: CDR1 DFQATT, CDR2 SNEGSKA (reference sequence). Trimming removed 4 bases from V and 7 bases from J, with 11 bases in between.

The rearrangement joins TRBV7-8 to TRBJ2-3, with TRBD2 identical over 12 bases. Germline CDR1 and CDR2: SGHVS and FQNEAQ. The V gene end was trimmed by 5 bases and the J gene end by 7 bases; junction bases not matched to a gene: 7. The CDR3 contains 15 residues. The CDR3 spells CASSHGLAGIYTQYF. CDR3 in DNA: TGTGCCAGCAGCCACGGACTAGCGGGAATTTATACGCAGTATTTT.

V is TRBV11-2 and J is TRBJ1-2; D is uncertain. The V end lost 5 bases, the J end lost 8 bases, and 15 bases lay between the germline ends. The germline CDR1 and CDR2 sequences are SGHAT and FQNNGV. There are 13 residues in the CDR3. The CDR3: CASSRQLFEGYTF. The CDR3 DNA reads as TGTGCCAGCAGCAGACAATTATTTGAAGGCTACACCTTC.

The CDR3 protein is CASSQGASGGFYNEQFF. DNA of the CDR3: TGTGCCAGCAGCCAAGGGGCTAGCGGGGGGTTCTACAATGAGCAGTTCTTC. V and J are TRBV4-2 and TRBJ2-1, with TRBD2 matching 11 bases. After removal of 1 base from V and 3 bases from J, the junction contained 5 bases not matched to a gene. Per germline, CDR1 LGHNA and CDR2 YNFKEQ. CDR3 size: 17 residues.

The chain joins TRBV18 to TRBJ2-3, with a possible D match to TRBD2 (7 bases). The CDR3 runs 14 residues. Germline loops: CDR1 KGHSH, CDR2 LQKENI. V lost 0 bases and J lost 4, with 8 bases in between. The CDR3 here is CASSPPGGPDTQYF. In DNA, the CDR3 is TGTGCCAGCTCACCACCGGGGGGGCCAGATACGCAGTATTTT.

J is TRBJ2-3 and V is TRBV5-1, with 10 bases that match TRBD1. The V gene end was trimmed by 2 bases and the J gene end by 13 bases; junction bases not matched to a gene: 7. The CDR3 has 13 residues. Germline V gene data show CDR1 as SGHRS and CDR2 as YFSETQ. CDR3 protein: CASSFSPGTGEYF. CDR3 sequence (DNA): TGCGCCAGCAGCTTCTCCCCCGGGACAGGGGAGTATTTT.

Of note for this clone: The sample contains more than one DNA sequence encoding this CDR3. The rearrangement joins TRBV3-1 (or the pseudogene TRBV3-2) to TRBJ1-5; weak D call: TRBD1 (5 bases). The CDR3 runs to 14 residues. The V end lost 3 bases, the J end lost 4 bases, and 10 bases lay between the germline ends. Germline CDR1 is LGHDT and CDR2 is YNNKEL (reference sequence). The CDR3 protein is CASSQAGINQPQHF. CDR3 sequence (DNA): TGTGCCAGCAGCCAGGCAGGGATAAATCAGCCCCAGCATTTT.

This clone was observed a single time. V is TRBV18 and J is TRBJ1-1, with TRBD1 matching 11 bases. Germline values: CDR1 KGHSH, CDR2 LQKENI. The J segment lost 6 bases and the V segment lost 5 bases, leaving 14 bases of the junction unmatched. The CDR3 spans 17 residues. The CDR3 DNA is TGTGCCAGCTCAACTAGAACAATAGGACAGGGGGCTGCTGAAGCTTTCTTT. Its translation: CASSTRTIGQGAAEAFF.

The chain has TRBV5-1 and TRBJ2-5, with 11 bases lining up with TRBD2. The trim removed 4 bases at V and 1 base at J, leaving 0 bases unmatched. The length of the CDR3 is 14 residues. Germline V gene lookup returns CDR1 SGHRS and CDR2 YFSETQ. CDR3 protein: CASSGTSGQETQYF. The CDR3, as DNA: TGCGCCAGCAGCGGGACTAGCGGCCAAGAGACCCAGTACTTC.

This chain uses TRBV27 with TRBJ2-2; 7 bases fit TRBD2. Germline CDR1 MNHEY, CDR2 SMNVEV (reference sequence). This CDR3 is 18 amino acids long. V was clipped by 1 base and J by 6 bases; unmatched bases: 14. CDR3 residues: CASSLYDDSAGRAGELFF. CDR3 DNA: TGTGCCAGCAGTTTATACGACGACTCAGCGGGGAGGGCCGGGGAGCTGTTTTTT.

This clone was detected only once. The chain combines TRBV5-3 with TRBJ1-2, with 8 nucleotides matching TRBD1. TRBV5-3 is classed as an ORF, of uncertain function. The CDR3 has 16 residues. The junction had 15 bases not matched to a gene; V was cut back by 4 bases and J by 7 bases. The chain's CDR3 is CARSNGQGRGSLGYTF. CDR3 bases: TGTGCCAGAAGCAATGGACAGGGAAGGGGTTCCCTTGGCTACACCTTC.

The genes are TRBV12-3 or TRBV12-4 and TRBJ1-6; D perhaps matches TRBD1 (5 bases). CDR3 length: 12 amino acids. The V end lost 5 bases, the J end lost 10 bases, and 9 bases lay between the germline ends. Here the CDR3 reads CASSPRGSPLHF. CDR3 bases: TGTGCCAGCAGTCCCCGGGGGTCACCCCTCCACTTT.

The table lists this clone with a few counts. The rearrangement links TRBV28 to TRBJ2-7; D ambiguous. V was trimmed by 8 bases and J by 5 bases, leaving 13 bases between them. Germline V gives CDR1 MDHEN, CDR2 SYDVKM. The CDR3 totals 12 residues. CDR3 in DNA: TGTGCCAGCGACTCACCAGCGCACGAGCAGTACTTC. Protein sequence: CASDSPAHEQYF.

The gene calls are TRBV6-4 and TRBJ1-1; 7 bases are shared with TRBD1. V lost 11 bases to trimming and J lost 3 bases; unmatched junction nucleotides: 9. The CDR3 runs 13 residues. Germline-derived CDR1 and CDR2 are MRHNA and SNTAGT. The CDR3 DNA reads TGTGCCGAACCCCAGGGGGTCGACACTGAAGCTTTCTTT. This codes for CAEPQGVDTEAFF.

The chain carries TRBV24-1 and TRBJ2-1; D might be TRBD2 (6 bases). Germline V gene lookup returns CDR1 KGHDR and CDR2 SFDVKD. The length of the CDR3 is 15 residues. V was pared by 4 bases and J by 5 bases, with 14 bases between. In DNA form, the CDR3 reads TGTGCCACCAGTGAGGCGGGGCACTGGGACAATGAGCAGTTCTTC. It is translated as CATSEAGHWDNEQFF.

Here the CDR3 DNA reads TGTGCCAGCAGCCGGTTCAATCAGCCCCAGCATTTT. Protein: CASSRFNQPQHF. The genes are TRBV7-2 and TRBJ1-5; D is unresolved. V was clipped by 5 bases and J by 3 bases, with 5 bases between them. The CDR3 runs 12 residues. In germline, CDR1 is SGHTA, CDR2 FQGNSA.

V and J are TRBV7-2 and TRBJ1-4, with 7 bases that match TRBD1. Germline V gene lookup returns CDR1 SGHTA and CDR2 FQGNSA. J lost 8 bases, V lost 7 bases, and 10 bases had no gene match. CDR3 size: 14 residues. The DNA of the CDR3 is TGTGCCAGCAACCCACAGGGGCGAGGCGAAAAACTGTTTTTT. As protein: CASNPQGRGEKLFF.

The V gene is TRBV24-1, the J gene TRBJ2-1; 7 bases map to TRBD2. Germline assignment: CDR1 KGHDR and CDR2 SFDVKD. The CDR3 spans 14 residues. With V trimmed by 7 bases and J by 3 bases, 5 bases remained unmatched. CDR3 nucleotide sequence: TGTGCCACCAGGGGGGGGAGCGGCTACAATGAGCAGTTCTTC. It yields the protein CATRGGSGYNEQFF.

The CDR3 loop is CASSRTVNTGELFF. In DNA form, the CDR3 reads TGTGCCAGCAGCCGGACAGTTAACACCGGGGAGCTGTTTTTT. The chain uses TRBV3-1 (or the pseudogene TRBV3-2) and TRBJ2-2, with a tentative D call TRBD1 (6 bases). V gave up 4 bases and J gave up 2 bases, with 8 bases separating them. The germline V gene has CDR1 LGHDT and CDR2 YNNKEL (reference sequence). The CDR3 runs 14 residues.

The chain combines TRBV29-1 with TRBJ1-2, with 9 nucleotides matching TRBD1. Germline lookup yields CDR1 SQVTM and CDR2 ANQGSEA. This CDR3 has 15 residues. The V segment lost 7 bases and the J segment 4 bases; nucleotides outside the gene matches: 13. CDR3 sequence: CSAEDLGQGAYGYTF. For the CDR3, the DNA is TGCAGCGCCGAGGATTTGGGACAGGGCGCCTATGGCTACACCTTC.

This chain uses TRBV18 with TRBJ2-1; the D is unclear. Germline V gives CDR1 KGHSH, CDR2 LQKENI. The ends were cut back, 6 bases at V and 2 bases at J, with 11 bases in the middle. The CDR3 spans 14 residues. CDR3 DNA: TGTGCCAGCTCCATCGCCTATACCTACAATGAGCAGTTCTTC. Translating it yields CASSIAYTYNEQFF.

The J gene is TRBJ1-2, the V gene TRBV6-5; the D gene is possibly TRBD1 (6 bases). The CDR3 length is 12 residues. CDR1 is MNHEY, CDR2 SVGAGI, per germline. Trimming pared 7 bases from V and 8 bases from J, leaving 14 bases between. CDR3: CASTDRIGGYTF. CDR3 nucleotides: TGTGCCAGCACAGACAGGATAGGAGGCTACACCTTC.

The sample holds one count of this clone. The chain links TRBV28 to TRBJ2-5, with a possible D match to TRBD1 (6 bases). CDR3 size: 12 residues. Trimming stripped 7 bases from V and 5 bases from J, with 11 bases between. CDR1 and CDR2 from the germline V gene are MDHEN and SYDVKM. The chain's CDR3 is CASTTTGETQYF. The CDR3 nucleotides are TGTGCCAGCACCACTACAGGGGAGACCCAGTACTTC. Full variable domain (remainder filled in from reference TRBV28 and TRBJ2-5): DVKVTQSSRYLVKRTGEKVFLECVQDMDHENMFWYRQDPGLGLRLIYFSYDVKMKEKGDIPEGYSVSREKKERFSLILESASTNQTSMYLCASTTTGETQYFGPGTRLLVL.

The table lists this clone with a count of one. The V call is TRBV12-5, the J call TRBJ2-6; the match to TRBD1 covers 7 bases. The CDR3 has 15 amino acids. Germline V gives CDR1 LGHNT, CDR2 FRNRAP. The V segment lost 7 bases and the J segment 4 bases; nucleotides outside the gene matches: 7. The DNA of the CDR3 is TGTGCTAGTGAGCTGGGACAGCCCGGGGCCAACGTCCTGACTTTC. Its translation is CASELGQPGANVLTF.

The rearrangement joins TRBV5-4 to TRBJ2-1; D possibly corresponds to TRBD1 (9 bases). Trimming removed 3 bases from V and 7 bases from J, with 20 bases in between. The CDR3 consists of 16 residues. Germline V gene data show CDR1 as SGHNT and CDR2 as YYREEE (reference sequence). CDR3 coding DNA: TGTGCCAGCAGCTCGGGGGGGGGACAGGGAGATAATGAGCAGTTCTTC. Protein sequence: CASSSGGGQGDNEQFF.

The chain links TRBV19 to TRBJ2-4; tentative D call: TRBD2 (5 bases). The CDR3 is made up of 14 amino acids. The germline CDR1 and CDR2 sequences are LNHDA and SQIVND (reference sequence). The V gene lost 3 bases and the J gene lost 2 bases, with 8 bases spanning the gap. The CDR3 reads CASSIPGSKNIQYF. The CDR3 DNA reads as TGTGCCAGTAGTATCCCGGGGTCCAAAAACATTCAGTACTTC.

The chain has TRBV5-1 and TRBJ2-1; 8 positions agree with TRBD2. CDR1 and CDR2 from the germline V gene are SGHRS and YFSETQ. This CDR3 has 18 residues. Unmatched junction bases numbered 14, after V lost 4 bases and J lost 2 bases. The CDR3 DNA is TGCGCCAGCAGCACCCCCTCACGGGGGGGAGATACCTACAATGAGCAGTTCTTC. This sequence encodes CASSTPSRGGDTYNEQFF. Full variable domain (missing parts from reference TRBV5-1 and TRBJ2-1): KAGVTQTPRYLIKTRGQQVTLSCSPISGHRSVSWYQQTPGQGLQFLFEYFSETQRNKGNFPGRFSGRQFSNSRSEMNVSTLELGDSALYLCASSTPSRGGDTYNEQFFGPGTRLTVL.

CDR3 loop: CASSPSRGQPQHF. DNA for the CDR3: TGTGCCAGCAGTCCCAGCCGGGGTCAGCCCCAGCATTTT. This chain connects TRBV6-6 to TRBJ1-5; D gene ambiguous. The CDR3 is made up of 13 amino acids. Germline V lookup: CDR1 MNHNY, CDR2 SVGAGI (reference sequence). V lost 5 bases, J lost 6 bases, and 11 bases lay in between.

The chain has TRBV9 and TRBJ1-2; the match to TRBD1 covers 7 bases. Germline V lookup: CDR1 SGDLS, CDR2 YYNGEE. This CDR3 comprises 14 residues. The trim removed 0 bases at V and 7 bases at J, leaving 6 bases unmatched. CDR3 sequence reads: CASSVEPGGSGYTF. CDR3 DNA: TGTGCCAGCAGCGTAGAACCAGGGGGTAGTGGCTACACCTTC.

V gene TRBV19 combines with J gene TRBJ1-5; TRBD1 aligns across 7 bases. Germline V lookup: CDR1 LNHDA, CDR2 SQIVND (reference sequence). V shed 7 bases and J 5 bases; nucleotides not matched to a gene: 14. This CDR3 contains 16 residues. The CDR3 DNA follows: TGTGCCAGTAAGGGGGACTGGGACAGAGAATATCAGCCCCAGCATTTT. Protein sequence: CASKGDWDREYQPQHF.

The V call is TRBV10-3, the J call TRBJ1-2; 7 nucleotides align to TRBD1. The CDR3 has 15 amino acids. The J segment lost 6 bases and the V segment lost 3 bases, leaving 10 bases of the junction unmatched. CDR1 and CDR2 (germline): ENHRY, SYGVKD. The chain's CDR3 is CAISEPSGTADGYTF. The CDR3 bases are TGTGCCATCAGTGAACCATCCGGGACAGCAGATGGCTACACCTTC.

The chain is built from TRBV9 and TRBJ1-1; the D is unclear. Germline values: CDR1 SGDLS, CDR2 YYNGEE. This CDR3 contains 12 residues. V shed 7 bases and J shed 5 bases, with 12 bases lying between them. CDR3 sequence: CASGRERTEAFF. The DNA of the CDR3 is TGTGCCAGCGGTCGGGAAAGGACTGAAGCTTTCTTT.